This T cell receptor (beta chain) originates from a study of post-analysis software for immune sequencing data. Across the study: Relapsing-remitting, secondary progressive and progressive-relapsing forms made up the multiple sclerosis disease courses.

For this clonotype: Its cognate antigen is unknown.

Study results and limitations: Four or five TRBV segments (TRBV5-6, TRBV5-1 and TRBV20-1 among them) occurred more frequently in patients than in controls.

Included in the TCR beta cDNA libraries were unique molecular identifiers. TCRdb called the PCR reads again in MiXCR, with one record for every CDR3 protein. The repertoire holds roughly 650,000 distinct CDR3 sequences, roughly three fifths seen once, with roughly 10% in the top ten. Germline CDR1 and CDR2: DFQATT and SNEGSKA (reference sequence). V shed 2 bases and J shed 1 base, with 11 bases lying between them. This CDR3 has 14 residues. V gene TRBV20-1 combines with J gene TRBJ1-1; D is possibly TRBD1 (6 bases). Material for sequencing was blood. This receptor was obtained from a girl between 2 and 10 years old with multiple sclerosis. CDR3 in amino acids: CSARSQTGNTEAFF. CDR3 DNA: TGCAGTGCTAGATCCCAGACAGGGAACACTGAAGCTTTCTTT.